A single sample gave rise to the 18 T cell receptor beta chains below, sequenced in a study of cytomegalovirus exposure and HLA in healthy donors. 13 Jbeta primers and 60 Vbeta primers were used for the PCR. TCRdb's copy holds only in-frame clones and misses some; the assay was immunoSEQ multiplex PCR. The sample lists roughly 100,000 clones; more than 9.5% were seen once. Sequencing input: PBMCs. All receptors derive from a man in his forties or fifties in good health and CMV-seropositive.

This clone occurred a few times. This chain uses TRBV29-1 with TRBJ2-5, with 9 bases lining up with TRBD1. The J call may not be correct, given that the DNA end is closer to TRBJ2-7. The CDR3 runs to 13 residues. Germline V gives CDR1 SQVTM, CDR2 ANQGSEA. Written as DNA, the CDR3 is TGCAGCGTCGGACAGGGGAAGGCCTACGAGCAGTACTTC. It translates to CSVGQGKAYEQYF.

The V call is TRBV19, the J call TRBJ2-1; 8 bases fit TRBD2. From germline, CDR1 is LNHDA and CDR2 SQIVND (reference sequence). CDR3 size: 14 residues. V shed 6 bases, J shed 4 bases, and the junction held 5 bases outside the gene matches. In nucleotides, the CDR3 is TGTGCCAGTAGGCCTAGCGGGTCTTACAATGAGCAGTTCTTC. It codes for CASRPSGSYNEQFF. The variable domain in full, with the rest retrieved from reference TRBV19 and TRBJ2-1, is DGGITQSPKYLFRKEGQNVTLSCEQNLNHDAMYWYRQDPGQGLRLIYYSQIVNDFQKGDIAEGYSVSREKKESFPLTVTSAQKNPTAFYLCASRPSGSYNEQFFGPGTRLTVL.

The table lists this clone with a few counts. The chain is built from TRBV6-5 and TRBJ2-7, with TRBD2 matching 7 bases. Trimming took 5 bases from V and 0 from J; bases not matched to a gene: 4. This CDR3 is built from 14 residues. CDR1 is MNHEY and CDR2 is SVGAGI in the germline V gene. CDR3 in DNA: TGTGCCAGCAGTGAGCGGGACTCCTCCTACGAGCAGTACTTC. It encodes CASSERDSSYEQYF.

This clone was detected a few times. V is TRBV11-2 and J is TRBJ1-2, with 7 bases fitting TRBD1. V was clipped by 0 bases and J by 2 bases; unmatched bases: 6. Germline V CDR1 and CDR2: SGHAT, FQNNGV. The CDR3 is 16 amino acids. In DNA form, the CDR3 reads TGTGCCAGCAGCTTAGATTTACAGGGGAGGAACTATGGCTACACCTTC. As protein: CASSLDLQGRNYGYTF. Together with reference TRBV11-2 and TRBJ1-2, the CDR3 gives the full variable domain: EAGVAQSPRYKIIEKRQSVAFWCNPISGHATLYWYQQILGQGPKLLIQFQNNGVVDDSQLPKDRFSAERLKGVDSTLKIQPAKLEDSAVYLCASSLDLQGRNYGYTFGSGTRLTVV.

V usage is TRBV29-1 and J usage is TRBJ2-7; tentative D call: TRBD1 (6 bases). With 6 bases removed from V and 0 bases from J, the gap between germline ends came to 12 bases. The CDR3 runs to 13 residues. In germline, CDR1 is SQVTM, CDR2 ANQGSEA. The CDR3: CSVSGTTSYEQYF. In DNA form, the CDR3 reads TGCAGCGTATCCGGGACAACCTCCTACGAGCAGTACTTC.

This clone was picked up a small number of times. The V gene is TRBV2, the J gene TRBJ1-1, with a tentative D call TRBD1 (6 bases). Trimming pared 2 bases from V and 2 bases from J, leaving 9 bases between. Per germline, CDR1 SNHLY and CDR2 FYNNEI. This CDR3 is 14 amino acids long. DNA for the CDR3: TGTGCCAGCAGTGAACTGGACAGTAACACTGAAGCTTTCTTT. It translates to CASSELDSNTEAFF.

V gene TRBV11-2 combines with J gene TRBJ2-1; D is uncertain. Trimming left V 2 bases short and J 2 bases short, with 7 bases between. The CDR3 contains 14 residues. Germline V gene lookup returns CDR1 SGHAT and CDR2 FQNNGV. The CDR3 coding sequence is TGTGCCAGCAGCTTACGAGTTCCCTACAATGAGCAGTTCTTC. The encoded protein is CASSLRVPYNEQFF.

J is TRBJ2-7 and V is TRBV19, with a tentative D call TRBD1 (5 bases). V lost 3 bases and J lost 0, with 12 bases in between. CDR1 is LNHDA and CDR2 is SQIVND in the germline V gene (reference sequence). The CDR3 spans 15 residues. The CDR3 protein is CASSMKGLSSYEQYF. The CDR3, as DNA: TGTGCCAGTAGTATGAAGGGGCTGAGCTCCTACGAGCAGTACTTC.

This clone was picked up a small number of times. Germline and junction disagree at one end, which may indicate a read error. This chain joins TRBV5-1 and TRBJ2-2; D not resolved. Germline V gene sequence: CDR1 SGHRS, CDR2 YFSETQ. The length of the CDR3 is 13 residues. Written as DNA, the CDR3 is TGCGCCAGCAACTTGGCCGTTTCCGGGGAGCTGTTTTTT. It is translated as CASNLAVSGELFF.

The rearrangement joins TRBV5-1 to TRBJ2-7; 9 nucleotides line up with TRBD1. The ends lost 4 bases at V and 2 bases at J; junction bases unmatched: 7. The CDR3 is 15 amino acids. CDR1 is SGHRS and CDR2 is YFSETQ in the germline V gene. The DNA of the CDR3 is TGCGCCAGCAGCCCGACCGGGACAGGGACCTACGAGCAGTACTTC. Translating it yields CASSPTGTGTYEQYF.

The rearrangement uses TRBV11-3 and TRBJ1-1; 7 nucleotides agree with TRBD1. Trimming at V came to 5 bases and at J to 3 bases, leaving 6 bases not matched to a gene. The CDR3 is made up of 14 amino acids. The germline V gene encodes CDR1 SGHNT and CDR2 YENEEA. The CDR3 DNA reads TGTGCCAGCAGCGACGGACAGGTAGACACTGAAGCTTTCTTT. Amino acids: CASSDGQVDTEAFF.

The sample holds a few counts of this clone. This chain connects TRBV27 to TRBJ1-1; D gene unclear. The germline V and J ends were trimmed by 6 bases and 2 bases, with 10 bases remaining between them. Germline V gene lookup returns CDR1 MNHEY and CDR2 SMNVEV (reference sequence). CDR3 size: 13 residues. The CDR3 reads CASRPLSNTEAFF. The CDR3 coding sequence is TGTGCCAGCAGGCCCCTATCAAACACTGAAGCTTTCTTT.

For the CDR3, the DNA is TGTGCCAGCAGCACCGGGACTAGTAGTCTTGAGCAGTTCTTC. Protein product: CASSTGTSSLEQFF. The chain uses TRBV7-3 and TRBJ2-1; 8 bases fit TRBD2. V was pared by 5 bases and J by 9 bases, with 9 bases of the junction left unmatched. The CDR3 runs to 14 residues. Germline loops: CDR1 SGHTA, CDR2 FQGTGA.

A few counts support this clone. V gene TRBV28 combines with J gene TRBJ1-1; tentatively, D is TRBD1 (5 bases). The CDR3 totals 11 residues. Germline V gene lookup returns CDR1 MDHEN and CDR2 SYDVKM. Trimming cost V 2 bases and J 13 bases, with 11 bases left between them. Here the CDR3 reads CASSLNRGVFF. DNA for the CDR3: TGTGCCAGCAGTTTAAACCGGGGGGTTTTCTTT.

A single count supports this clone. J is TRBJ2-5 and V is TRBV15, with TRBD2 identical over 11 bases. The length of the CDR3 is 15 residues. Germline V lookup: CDR1 LNHNV, CDR2 YYDKDF (reference sequence). J gave up 6 bases and V 5 bases, and 8 bases lay outside the gene matches. The CDR3 spells CATSPPPSGRQTQYF. In nucleotides, the CDR3 is TGTGCCACCAGCCCGCCGCCTAGCGGGAGGCAGACCCAGTACTTC.

The rearrangement joins TRBV5-4 to TRBJ2-5, with TRBD2 matching 15 bases. Germline CDR1 SGHNT, CDR2 YYREEE (reference sequence). The CDR3 spans 17 residues. V was pared by 2 bases and J by 5 bases, with 7 bases of the junction left unmatched. CDR3 sequence reads: CASSLPGLAGGRETQYF. The CDR3 DNA reads as TGTGCCAGCAGCTTACCGGGACTAGCGGGAGGCCGGGAGACCCAGTACTTC.

This clone was observed a few times. V and J are TRBV4-1 and TRBJ2-7, with D possibly being TRBD2 (6 bases). V was trimmed by 1 base and J by 1 base, leaving 14 bases between them. Germline-derived CDR1 and CDR2 are MGHRA and YSYEKL. The CDR3 sequence is 16 residues long. The CDR3 here is CASSQVSTSRSYEQYF. The CDR3 DNA sequence: TGCGCCAGCAGCCAAGTAAGTACTAGCCGGTCCTACGAGCAGTACTTC.

This clone has just a few counts. The genes are TRBV5-1 and TRBJ1-1; the D gene is possibly TRBD1 (6 bases). Germline lookup yields CDR1 SGHRS and CDR2 YFSETQ. V was shortened by 4 bases and J by 7 bases, with 14 bases between the two germline ends. CDR3 length: 13 amino acids. The CDR3 region is CASSKAGDLEAFF. The CDR3 DNA reads as TGCGCCAGCAGCAAAGCAGGGGATCTTGAAGCTTTCTTT.